The rows below give T cell receptor beta chains drawn from one sample of a study of low-dose radiotherapy and immunotherapy resistance in tumors. TCRdb processed the reads anew with MiXCR; each CDR3 protein has one entry. The data show 80,000 or so distinct CDR3 sequences, with around 17% seen just once and approximately 1.5% held by the top ten. The material was PBMCs, obtained after low-dose radiotherapy plus immunotherapy. These receptors were collected from a male donor with prostate cancer. CDR3s include the opening cysteine and the closing phenylalanine or tryptophan. D genes are given only for firm matches. Clone size is given for some rows only: seen once, a few or many times, or a class if the clone is expanded.

clone size	D gene	V gene	J gene	CDR3 DNA	CDR3 protein
many	.	TRBV20-1	TRBJ2-5	TGCAGTGCTAGAGAGGCCCACCAAGAGACCCAGTACTTC	CSAREAHQETQYF
many	.	TRBV5-1	TRBJ2-5	TGTGCCAGCAGCGGGCGGCAGGGGGGAGAGACCCAGTACTTC	CASSGRQGGETQYF
many	.	TRBV7-2	TRBJ1-5	TGTGCCAGCAGCCCTATCCCTCAGAGCAATCAGCCCCAGCATTTT	CASSPIPQSNQPQHF
.	TRBD1	TRBV7-9	TRBJ1-6	TGTGCCAGCAGCAAAAGAGGACAGGGGGAAAATTCACCCCTCCACTTT	CASSKRGQGENSPLHF
many	.	TRBV3-1	TRBJ2-7	TGTGCCAGCAGCCAAGTCGGGTCAGGGGAGCAGTACTTC	CASSQVGSGEQYF
many	.	TRBV6-2/TRBV6-3	TRBJ2-2	TGTGCCAGCAGTCGTCTCGACGCCGCCACCGGGGAGCTGTTTTTT	CASSRLDAATGELFF
many	TRBD1	TRBV12-3/TRBV12-4	TRBJ2-2	TGCGCCAGCAGACCAGGGGGCACCGGGGAGCTGTTTTTT	CASRPGGTGELFF
many	.	TRBV7-3	TRBJ1-1	TGTGCCAGCAGCCTCCATCCGGGAACTGAAGCTTTCTTT	CASSLHPGTEAFF
many	.	TRBV28	TRBJ1-5	TGTGCCAGCAGCCTGGACGGGATTGATCAGCCCCAGCATTTT	CASSLDGIDQPQHF
many	.	TRBV5-1	TRBJ1-4	TGCGCCAGCAGCTTGATAGCGGGGAAAGGGGATGAAAAACTGTTTTTT	CASSLIAGKGDEKLFF
.	TRBD1	TRBV29-1	TRBJ1-2	TGCAGCGTTGAAGACGAAGGGGGCAGGCGCGGCTACACCTTC	CSVEDEGGRRGYTF
many	TRBD2	TRBV4-3	TRBJ2-7	TGCGCCAGCAGCCAAGCCGGGGGACTAGGCTCCTACGAGCAGTACTTC	CASSQAGGLGSYEQYF
many	TRBD2	TRBV29-1	TRBJ2-3	TGCAGCGTTCATCGGACTAGCGGATTCACAGATACGCAGTATTTT	CSVHRTSGFTDTQYF
many	TRBD2	TRBV19	TRBJ2-7	TGTGCCAGTAAAGCCCTAGCGGGGTACGAGCAGTACTTC	CASKALAGYEQYF
many	TRBD1	TRBV12-3/TRBV12-4	TRBJ1-6	TGTGCCAGCAGTGGACAGGGTTTTTCACCCCTCCACTTT	CASSGQGFSPLHF
once	.	TRBV5-1	TRBJ2-1	TGTGCCAGCAGCTTGTTAAGCTCCTACAATGAGCAGTTCTTC	CASSLLSSYNEQFF
many	TRBD1	TRBV24-1	TRBJ2-4	TGTGCCACCAGTGACCCAGACAGGGGGGACATTCAGTACTTC	CATSDPDRGDIQYF
many	TRBD2	TRBV6-2/TRBV6-3	TRBJ2-5	TGTGCCAGCAGTTTTGGGGGAGGGGAGACCCAGTACTTC	CASSFGGGETQYF
many	.	TRBV29-1	TRBJ2-7	TGCAGCGTTGAAGATCGGTCTGAGACCTACGAGCAGTACTTC	CSVEDRSETYEQYF
many	.	TRBV12-3/TRBV12-4	TRBJ1-4	TGTGCCAGCAGTTTGGGGGGTCGAGCTGAAAAACTGTTTTTT	CASSLGGRAEKLFF
many	.	TRBV12-3/TRBV12-4	TRBJ1-1	TGTGCCAGCATTTTCTCTCTCTTTTACACTGAAGCTTTCTTT	CASIFSLFYTEAFF
many	.	TRBV7-2	TRBJ2-1	TGTGCCAGCAGCTTGTTGAATGAGCAGTTCTTC	CASSLLNEQFF
medium-sized	.	TRBV26	TRBJ1-6	TGTGCCAGCAGTGGGGAGAGGGGTCGGTCACCCCTCCACTTT	CASSGERGRSPLHF
many	.	TRBV12-3/TRBV12-4	TRBJ1-1	TGTGCCAGCAGAAGTCTATTGGGGAGCCCTGAAGCTTTCTTT	CASRSLLGSPEAFF
few	.	TRBV5-1	TRBJ2-2	TGCGCCAGCAGCTCCGGGACGGGGTACACCGGGGAGCTGTTTTTT	CASSSGTGYTGELFF
many	.	TRBV6-1	TRBJ2-1	TGTGCCAGCATGCGGGACGCCGACAATGAGCAGTTCTTC	CASMRDADNEQFF
many	.	TRBV20-1	TRBJ2-7	TGCAGTGCTAGAAGCTTAAGCTCCTACGAGCAGTACTTC	CSARSLSSYEQYF
many	TRBD2	TRBV20-1	TRBJ2-1	TGCAGTGCCCGACCTAGCGGGAGTGGGTTCTACAATGAGCAGTTCTTC	CSARPSGSGFYNEQFF
many	.	TRBV6-2/TRBV6-3	TRBJ2-3	TGTGCCAGCAGTTACTCCCCTACCGATCTTGATACGCAGTATTTT	CASSYSPTDLDTQYF
few	.	TRBV4-1	TRBJ2-7	TGCGCCAGCAGCCCGGGGAGGAACGGAGCCTACGAGCAGTACTTC	CASSPGRNGAYEQYF
few	.	TRBV27	TRBJ1-6	TGTGCCAGCAGTTTAGTGGGATTTAATTCACCCCTCCACTTT	CASSLVGFNSPLHF
many	.	TRBV4-3	TRBJ2-2	TGCGCCAGCAGCCAAGATCGCGGAGAGGCGACGAACACCGGGGAGCTGTTTTTT	CASSQDRGEATNTGELFF
many	TRBD2	TRBV7-8	TRBJ2-3	TGTGCCAGCAGCTTAACTAGCGGTAGCACAGATACGCAGTATTTT	CASSLTSGSTDTQYF
many	TRBD1	TRBV28	TRBJ1-2	TGTGCCAGCCGTAAGCCCATAACAGGGGACGGCTACACCTTC	CASRKPITGDGYTF
many	TRBD2	TRBV29-1	TRBJ2-7	TGCAGCGTTGTTGGACTAGCGGGTAACTACGAGCAGTACTTC	CSVVGLAGNYEQYF
many	.	TRBV28	TRBJ2-4	TGTGCCAGCAGTTTATTCGTAGGTCCGGCCCAAGCCAAAAACATTCAGTACTTC	CASSLFVGPAQAKNIQYF
many	.	TRBV18	TRBJ1-2	TGTGCCAGCTCACAGGGACCGCAAGAAGGCTACACCTTC	CASSQGPQEGYTF
many	TRBD2	TRBV7-9	TRBJ2-7	TGTGCCAGCAGCTCGCCGGGGGGGACCTACGAGCAGTACTTC	CASSSPGGTYEQYF
many	TRBD2	TRBV20-1	TRBJ2-7	TGCAGTGCTAGAGGGACTAGCGGGAGTAGTTGGCAGTACTTC	CSARGTSGSSWQYF
many	.	TRBV12-3/TRBV12-4	TRBJ2-7	TGTGCCAGCAGTTTAGGGGTTACTAGGGGGTACGAGCAGTACTTC	CASSLGVTRGYEQYF
many	.	TRBV7-6	TRBJ2-7	TGTGCCAGCAGCTTAGTAACATACGAGCAGTACTTC	CASSLVTYEQYF
many	.	TRBV28	TRBJ1-3	TGTGCCAGCAGTTTGACAAACACCATATATTTT	CASSLTNTIYF
many	.	TRBV14	TRBJ2-7	TGTGCCAGCAGCCAAGAGGGCAGCTACGAGCAGTACTTC	CASSQEGSYEQYF
many	.	TRBV10-3	TRBJ2-1	TGTGCCATTAGTCCGGGGAGCGGAGACTACAATGAGCAGTTCTTC	CAISPGSGDYNEQFF
few	TRBD1	TRBV28	TRBJ1-1	TGTGCCAGCAGTCCCTCACAGGGGCAGGGGCACACTGAAGCTTTCTTT	CASSPSQGQGHTEAFF
.	.	TRBV28	TRBJ2-7	TGTGCCAGCAGCCCGCCCGCTTCCTACGAGCAGTACTTC	CASSPPASYEQYF
many	.	TRBV29-1	TRBJ2-3	TGCAGCGTTGCCCCCATACTCACAGATACGCAGTATTTT	CSVAPILTDTQYF
many	.	TRBV6-6	TRBJ2-2	TGTGCCAGCAGGGGATACACCGGGGAGCTGTTTTTT	CASRGYTGELFF
few	TRBD1	TRBV7-4	TRBJ2-1	TGTGCCAGCAGCCGCGGACAGGGGGCGCCCTACAATGAGCAGTTCTTC	CASSRGQGAPYNEQFF
many	.	TRBV12-3/TRBV12-4	TRBJ2-2	TGTGCCAGCCAGCCAGGGGACTACACCGGGGAGCTGTTTTTT	CASQPGDYTGELFF
many	.	TRBV20-1	TRBJ1-6	TGCAGTGCTAGAGATATTCAGGGCTATAATTCACCCCTCCACTTT	CSARDIQGYNSPLHF
many	TRBD2	TRBV29-1	TRBJ2-2	TGCAGCGTTGACCGTGGCGGGAGGTCCGGGGAGCTGTTTTTT	CSVDRGGRSGELFF
many	.	TRBV6-6	TRBJ2-5	TGTGCCAGCACATCAGCACAGTGGACCGAGACCCAGTACTTC	CASTSAQWTETQYF
many	.	TRBV5-4	TRBJ2-7	TGTGCCAGCAGCTTAAAGGGGGCCTACGAGCAGTACTTC	CASSLKGAYEQYF
many	TRBD2	TRBV20-1	TRBJ2-2	TGCAGTGCTAGAGCGACTAGCGGGGGCACCGGGGAGCTGTTTTTT	CSARATSGGTGELFF
many	.	TRBV5-1	TRBJ2-3	TGCGCCAGCAGCTTCACGGGAGGGGGCTCAGATACGCAGTATTTT	CASSFTGGGSDTQYF
many	TRBD2	TRBV20-1	TRBJ2-1	TGCAGTGCTTTTAGCGGGAGCTCCTACAATGAGCAGTTCTTC	CSAFSGSSYNEQFF
many	TRBD1	TRBV18	TRBJ1-1	TGTGCCAGCTCACCGACTGACAGGGGTGACACTGAAGCTTTCTTT	CASSPTDRGDTEAFF
few	TRBD2	TRBV30	TRBJ2-1	TGTGCCTGGAGTGTAGGCGGGAGTTTATGGGAGCAGTTCTTC	CAWSVGGSLWEQFF
few	.	TRBV5-1	TRBJ2-5	TGCGCCAGCAGCTTGAGTACTCCGGGGACAGAGACCCAGTACTTC	CASSLSTPGTETQYF